This T cell receptor (beta chain) was recorded in a study of blood T cell repertoires in COVID-19. Study-wide background: Samples taken during acute and convalescent COVID-19 were collected in the United States, Italy and Spain.

Libraries were prepared by immunoSEQ multiplex PCR; TCRdb keeps only in-frame clonotypes and omits some of them. The profile shows 110,000 or so clones, about 87% of them singletons. Germline lookup yields CDR1 MDHEN and CDR2 SYDVKM. Trimming removed 3 bases at V and 1 base at J, with 9 bases between. CDR3 length equals 14 residues. The sequenced material came from peripheral blood. The sequence derives from a woman in her 50s with acute or convalescent COVID-19. V usage is TRBV28 and J usage is TRBJ1-1; D gene uncertain. This CDR3 reads CASSLWPENTEAFF. CDR3 bases: TGTGCCAGCAGTTTGTGGCCTGAGAACACTGAAGCTTTCTTT.